The 20 T cell receptor beta chains presented below share a single source sample, sequenced in a study of response to subunit inactivated influenza vaccine. TCRdb used MiXCR to reprocess the RT-PCR reads, holding one entry per CDR3 protein. The sample holds about 530,000 distinct CDR3 sequences, 10% to 15% seen once. Source: PBMCs from blood, taken roughly 6 weeks after vaccination. The receptors stem from a man in his fifties or sixties who received an inactivated influenza vaccine.

This clonotype was picked up many times. The chain is built from TRBV20-1 and TRBJ2-1, with D possibly being TRBD2 (5 bases). Per germline, CDR1 DFQATT and CDR2 SNEGSKA (reference sequence). The CDR3 sequence is 14 residues long. Between the trimmed V and J ends, which lost 6 bases and 7 bases, there was a span of 19 bases. The CDR3 region has the DNA TGCAGTGCAGCCCCCCGGGGTAGCGTTAATGAGCAGTTCTTC. This translates into CSAAPRGSVNEQFF.

A few counts support this clonotype. The rearrangement links TRBV20-1 to TRBJ2-2; 11 bases agree with TRBD2. CDR1 is DFQATT and CDR2 is SNEGSKA in the germline V gene (reference sequence). V trimming: 0 bases; J trimming: 5 bases; junction bases outside the gene matches: 8. This CDR3 contains 17 residues. The CDR3 here is CSARDGASGGRTGELFF. In nucleotides, the CDR3 is TGCAGTGCTAGAGATGGAGCTAGCGGGGGGAGGACCGGGGAGCTGTTTTTT.

The sample holds one count of this clonotype. The CDR3 sequence is CASSRGLAGDPNTGELFF. In DNA, the CDR3 is TGCGCCAGCAGCCGGGGACTAGCGGGGGACCCGAACACCGGGGAGCTGTTTTTT. The chain recombines TRBV5-1 with TRBJ2-2; 14 nucleotides align to TRBD2. Germline lookup yields CDR1 SGHRS and CDR2 YFSETQ. J gave up 0 bases and V 4 bases, and 5 bases lay outside the gene matches. CDR3 length equals 18 residues.

This clonotype has more than one count but fewer than ten. The chain couples TRBV4-2 to TRBJ2-1; D might be TRBD2 (6 bases). The CDR3 runs to 17 residues. Germline V gene sequence: CDR1 LGHNA, CDR2 YNFKEQ. The V end was cut by 4 bases, the J end by 2 bases, with 18 bases between. The DNA of the CDR3 is TGTGCCAGCAGCCCCCATTTCTCCGGGAGTACCTACAATGAGCAGTTCTTC. Translation gives CASSPHFSGSTYNEQFF.

A few counts support this clonotype. The V call is TRBV12-3 or TRBV12-4, the J call TRBJ2-3; 7 positions agree with TRBD2. The CDR3 runs 16 residues. The J segment lost 4 bases and the V segment lost 3 bases, leaving 10 bases of the junction unmatched. Here the CDR3 reads CASSLRASGHADTQYF. CDR3 bases: TGTGCCAGCAGTTTGAGGGCTAGCGGCCATGCAGATACGCAGTATTTT.

This clonotype was counted at least ten times. The chain combines TRBV6-1 with TRBJ1-2; the D is unclear. The V end was cut by 2 bases, the J end by 4 bases, with 14 bases between. Germline V gives CDR1 MNHNS, CDR2 SASEGT. The CDR3 runs to 15 residues. CDR3 region: CASSEPSSPPYGYTF. DNA of the CDR3: TGTGCCAGCAGTGAACCAAGCAGTCCGCCCTATGGCTACACCTTC.

This chain links TRBV5-1 with TRBJ2-7, with 8 nucleotides matching TRBD1. Germline V gene sequence: CDR1 SGHRS, CDR2 YFSETQ. CDR3 size: 14 residues. V lost 4 bases and J lost 6; bases outside the gene matches: 9. The CDR3 loop is CASSVGQGGGEQYF. Here the CDR3 DNA reads TGCGCCAGCAGCGTCGGACAGGGTGGGGGCGAGCAGTACTTC.

The chain links TRBV7-9 to TRBJ1-4, with 11 bases identical to TRBD1. The germline V gene encodes CDR1 SEHNR and CDR2 FQNEAQ (reference sequence). The CDR3 loop spans 14 amino acids. The junction had 3 bases not matched to a gene; V was cut back by 3 bases and J by 9 bases. The CDR3 loop is CASSFWTGGKKLFF. As DNA, the CDR3 is TGTGCCAGCAGCTTCTGGACAGGGGGCAAAAAACTGTTTTTT. The full variable domain, its missing parts supplied by reference TRBV7-9 and TRBJ1-4, is DTGVSQNPRHKITKRGQNVTFRCDPISEHNRLYWYRQTLGQGPEFLTYFQNEAQLEKSRLLSDRFSAERPKGSFSTLEIQRTEQGDSAMYLCASSFWTGGKKLFFGSGTQLSVL.

This clonotype was detected ten times or more. The junction does not match germline at one end; this may be a read error. The chain joins TRBV6-2 or TRBV6-3 to TRBJ1-5; D is possibly TRBD1 (5 bases). The CDR3 runs to 18 residues. Germline values: CDR1 MNHEY, CDR2 SVGEGT. CDR3 bases: TGTGCCAGCACTTACGGGATACTCTTGGGCAGGGATAATCAGCCCCAGCATTTT. This gives the protein CASTYGILLGRDNQPQHF.

The J gene is TRBJ1-1, the V gene TRBV29-1; D is uncertain. V lost 1 base and J lost 1, with 10 bases in between. The CDR3 contains 14 residues. Looked up from germline, CDR1 is SQVTM and CDR2 is ANQGSEA. Here the CDR3 reads CSVEVALENTEAFF. The DNA for the CDR3 is TGCAGCGTTGAAGTTGCCCTTGAGAACACTGAAGCTTTCTTT.

This clonotype appeared many times. The chain has TRBV4-1 and TRBJ2-4; possible D gene TRBD1, 7 bases. Germline V lookup: CDR1 MGHRA, CDR2 YSYEKL. The CDR3 extends over 21 amino acids. V lost 3 bases, J lost 0 bases, and 27 bases lay in between. The CDR3 spells CASSQSWVKRATGLAKNIQYF. The CDR3 DNA follows: TGCGCCAGCAGCCAGTCATGGGTGAAGCGGGCGACAGGGTTAGCCAAAAACATTCAGTACTTC.

This clonotype was seen a few times. The chain recombines TRBV3-1 with TRBJ2-1; the D gene could be TRBD1 or TRBD2 (5 bases each). The V end lost 2 bases, the J end lost 9 bases, and 23 bases lay between the germline ends. This CDR3 contains 17 residues. In germline, CDR1 is LGHDT, CDR2 YNNKEL (reference sequence). CDR3 sequence (DNA): TGTGCCAGCAGCCAACTACTTCCGGACACTTGGGGGAGTGAGCAGTTCTTC. Its protein product is CASSQLLPDTWGSEQFF.

With regard to this clonotype: This may stem from a read error, because a much larger clone lies one nucleotide away. CDR3 sequence reads: CSALQDLNNEQFF. The CDR3 bases are TGCAGTGCCCTTCAGGATTTGAACAATGAGCAGTTCTTC. V gene TRBV20-1 combines with J gene TRBJ2-1; no firm D call. Germline values: CDR1 DFQATT, CDR2 SNEGSKA (reference sequence). V was shortened by 6 bases and J by 5 bases, with 14 bases between the two germline ends. The CDR3 contains 13 residues.

J is TRBJ2-7 and V is TRBV9; D is unclear. The V gene's germline CDR1 is SGDLS and CDR2 YYNGEE. V was pared by 3 bases and J by 0 bases, with 13 bases between. The CDR3 covers 15 residues. The CDR3 DNA is TGTGCCAGCAGCGCCGAATCAGGCGGCTCCTACGAGCAGTACTTC. Amino acids: CASSAESGGSYEQYF.

This chain connects TRBV5-1 to TRBJ2-7; a possible D gene is TRBD2 (5 bases). Germline V gene data show CDR1 as SGHRS and CDR2 as YFSETQ. V lost 2 bases and J lost 2, with 8 bases in between. This CDR3 is built from 13 residues. CDR3 protein: CASSFSDAYEQYF. Here the CDR3 DNA reads TGCGCCAGCAGCTTTAGCGATGCCTACGAGCAGTACTTC. Full variable domain (rest looked up from reference TRBV5-1 and TRBJ2-7): KAGVTQTPRYLIKTRGQQVTLSCSPISGHRSVSWYQQTPGQGLQFLFEYFSETQRNKGNFPGRFSGRQFSNSRSEMNVSTLELGDSALYLCASSFSDAYEQYFGPGTRLTVT.

This clonotype was seen only a few times. V gene TRBV11-2 combines with J gene TRBJ2-7; D is undetermined. Germline loops: CDR1 SGHAT, CDR2 FQNNGV. This CDR3 contains 13 residues. Trimming removed 0 bases from V and 3 bases from J, with 6 bases in between. CDR3 loop: CASSLDPDYEQYF. CDR3 nucleotide sequence: TGTGCCAGCAGCTTAGATCCTGACTACGAGCAGTACTTC.

This chain links TRBV4-1 with TRBJ2-2, with 9 bases lining up with TRBD2. The germline CDR1 and CDR2 sequences are MGHRA and YSYEKL. The trim removed 2 bases at V and 4 bases at J, leaving 5 bases unmatched. The CDR3 length is 16 residues. CDR3 in amino acids: CASSQLWREGTGELFF. The CDR3 region has the DNA TGCGCCAGCAGCCAACTTTGGCGGGAGGGCACCGGGGAGCTGTTTTTT.

In this sample, this clonotype turned up many times. The chain links TRBV6-2 or TRBV6-3 to TRBJ2-5; D is undetermined. Looked up from germline, CDR1 is MNHEY and CDR2 is SVGEGT. V lost 3 bases, J lost 5 bases, and 4 bases lay in between. CDR3 size: 11 residues. CDR3 nucleotides: TGTGCCAGCAGTTATTTTGAGACCCAGTACTTC. Its translation is CASSYFETQYF.

This clonotype was detected a few times. V is TRBV7-6 and J is TRBJ1-3, with D hard to call. CDR3 length equals 17 residues. CDR1 SGHVS and CDR2 FNYEAQ come from the germline V gene. V gave up 1 base and J gave up 0 bases, with 13 bases separating them. The CDR3 spells CASSLGQRPLSGNTIYF. The CDR3 DNA follows: TGTGCCAGCAGCTTAGGTCAGAGGCCCCTCTCTGGAAACACCATATATTTT.

This clonotype occurred a few times. The rearrangement uses TRBV7-2 and TRBJ2-3; no definite D call. The V gene lost 4 bases and the J gene lost 0 bases, with 2 bases spanning the gap. Germline V CDR1 and CDR2: SGHTA, FQGNSA. This CDR3 region has 12 residues. CDR3 amino acids: CASSWSTDTQYF. Written as DNA, the CDR3 is TGTGCCAGCAGCTGGAGCACAGATACGCAGTATTTT.